This T cell receptor (beta chain) was retrieved from a study of human T cells and chemical hapten exposure. General study findings and limits: Controls formed significantly fewer large CDR3 similarity clusters than expanded TCRs did. Sensitization with DPC brought no change to TCRs above 1 in 1000 in frequency.

Per the original methods: Sampled TCR counts reached a median of 95,638 per sample, with values ranging from roughly 23,224 to 690,600. TCRdb recomputed calls from the RACE reads with MiXCR, one row per CDR3 protein. Here the V and J calls rest on TCRdb's processing, not on the authors' analysis. The table records some 300,000 distinct CDR3 sequences, 5.5% of them present only once. Time point meaning: pre-sensitization, week 0. As for treatment: therapeutic diphenylcyclopropenone sensitization with weekly scalp DPC. The study extracted total RNA from unfractionated whole blood. The table lists this clonotype with a few counts. The antigen remains undetermined. The germline V gene encodes CDR1 SQVTM and CDR2 ANQGSEA. Deletions cut 4 bases from V and 4 bases from J, with 10 bases between. This CDR3 contains 12 residues.

The rearrangement uses TRBV29-1 and TRBJ1-1; the D is unclear. The sequence was obtained from a woman aged 18-30 years with alopecia areata. Some clones in this sample may be carry-over from other donors' samples. Sequenced here: whole blood, sampled in connection with sensitization to the hapten diphenylcyclopropenone (DPC). CDR3 protein: CSVAGYGTEAFF. CDR3 DNA: TGCAGCGTTGCGGGGTACGGCACTGAAGCTTTCTTT.